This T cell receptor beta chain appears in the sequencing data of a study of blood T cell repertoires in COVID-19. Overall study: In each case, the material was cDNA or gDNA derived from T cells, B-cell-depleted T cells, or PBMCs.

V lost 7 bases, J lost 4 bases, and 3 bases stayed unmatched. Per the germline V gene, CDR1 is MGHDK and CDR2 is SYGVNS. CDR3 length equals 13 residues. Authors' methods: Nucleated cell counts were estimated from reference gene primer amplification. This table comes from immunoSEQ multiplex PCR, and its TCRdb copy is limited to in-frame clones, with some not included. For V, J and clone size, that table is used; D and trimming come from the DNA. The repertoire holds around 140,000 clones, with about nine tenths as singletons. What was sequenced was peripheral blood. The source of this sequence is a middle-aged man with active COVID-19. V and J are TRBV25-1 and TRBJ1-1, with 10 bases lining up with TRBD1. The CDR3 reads CASKTGGGTEAFF. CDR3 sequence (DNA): TGTGCCAGCAAGACAGGGGGCGGCACTGAAGCTTTCTTT.